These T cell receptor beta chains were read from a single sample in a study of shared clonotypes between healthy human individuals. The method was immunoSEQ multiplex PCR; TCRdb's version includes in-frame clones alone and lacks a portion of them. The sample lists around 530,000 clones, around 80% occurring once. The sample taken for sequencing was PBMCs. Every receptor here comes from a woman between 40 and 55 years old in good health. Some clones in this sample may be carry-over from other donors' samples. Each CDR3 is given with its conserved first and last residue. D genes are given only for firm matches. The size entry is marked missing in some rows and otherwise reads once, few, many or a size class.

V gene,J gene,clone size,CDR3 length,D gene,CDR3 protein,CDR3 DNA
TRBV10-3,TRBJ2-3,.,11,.,CAIRDSDTQYF,TGTGCCATCAGGGATTCAGATACGCAGTATTTT
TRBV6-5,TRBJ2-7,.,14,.,CAAKQSGEGNEQYF,TGTGCCGCAAAACAGTCGGGTGAGGGCAACGAGCAGTACTTC
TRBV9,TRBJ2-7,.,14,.,CASSAGTDPYEQYF,TGTGCCAGCAGCGCCGGGACGGACCCGTACGAGCAGTACTTC
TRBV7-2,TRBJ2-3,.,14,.,CASSDGLLTDTQYF,TGTGCCAGCAGCGACGGACTGCTCACAGATACGCAGTATTTT
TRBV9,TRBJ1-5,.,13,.,CASSVGELEPQHF,TGTGCCAGCAGCGTAGGTGAATTGGAGCCCCAGCATTTT
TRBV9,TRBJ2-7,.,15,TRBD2,CASSSPTSGSYEQYF,TGTGCCAGCAGTTCCCCCACTAGCGGGAGCTACGAGCAGTACTTC
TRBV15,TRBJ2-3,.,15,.,CATSARPVGRDTQYF,TGTGCCACCAGCGCCAGGCCAGTGGGCCGGGATACGCAGTATTTT
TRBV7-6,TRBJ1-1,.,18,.,CASSFLWDRGSVNTEAFF,.
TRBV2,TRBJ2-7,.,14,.,CASKIQGGLYEQYF,TGTGCCAGCAAGATCCAGGGGGGTCTCTACGAGCAGTACTTC
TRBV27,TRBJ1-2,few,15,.,CASSFRGRGNYGYTF,TGTGCCAGCAGTTTCCGGGGACGGGGAAACTATGGCTACACCTTC
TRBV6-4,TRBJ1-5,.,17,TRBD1,CASSDFHKQGVGQPQHF,TGTGCCAGCAGTGACTTCCACAAACAGGGGGTAGGGCAGCCCCAGCATTTT
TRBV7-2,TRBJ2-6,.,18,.,CASSTGTHYWGGANVLTF,TGTGCCAGCAGCACGGGGACTCACTACTGGGGAGGGGCCAACGTCCTGACTTTC
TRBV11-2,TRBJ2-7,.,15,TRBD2,CASTLGTSDIHEQYF,TGTGCCAGCACCCTCGGGACTAGCGACATACACGAGCAGTACTTC
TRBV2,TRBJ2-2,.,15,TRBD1,CASSGDRANTGELFF,TGTGCCAGCAGCGGTGACAGGGCGAACACCGGGGAGCTGTTTTTT
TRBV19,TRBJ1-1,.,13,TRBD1,CASSIAAGGQAFF,TGTGCCAGTAGTATAGCCGCAGGGGGCCAAGCTTTCTTT
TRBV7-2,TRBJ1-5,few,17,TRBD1,CASSLRGRGQDSQPQHF,TGTGCCAGCAGCTTAAGAGGGCGGGGACAGGATAGTCAGCCCCAGCATTTT
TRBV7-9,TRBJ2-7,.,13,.,CASSLDSMGEQYF,TGTGCCAGCAGCTTGGACAGCATGGGTGAGCAGTACTTC
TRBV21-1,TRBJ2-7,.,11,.,CASSKEDEQYF,TGTGCCAGCAGCAAAGAGGACGAGCAGTACTTC
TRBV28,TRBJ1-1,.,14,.,CASSFLPVNTEAFF,TGTGCCAGCAGTTTCCTGCCAGTGAACACTGAAGCTTTCTTT
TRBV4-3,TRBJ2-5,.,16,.,CASSQDGKGGWETQYF,TGCGCCAGCAGCCAAGATGGGAAGGGGGGTTGGGAGACCCAGTACTTC
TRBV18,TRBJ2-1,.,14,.,CASSPLYSYNEQFF,TGTGCCAGCTCACCTCTATACTCCTACAATGAGCAGTTCTTC
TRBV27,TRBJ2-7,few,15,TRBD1,CASSPGTGGWYEQYF,TGTGCCAGCAGTCCGGGGACAGGGGGCTGGTACGAGCAGTACTTC
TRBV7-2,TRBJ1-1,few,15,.,CASSFLGGRNTEAFF,TGTGCCAGCAGTTTCCTGGGGGGGAGGAACACTGAAGCTTTCTTT
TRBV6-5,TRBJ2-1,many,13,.,CASSSTRGAQQFF,TGTGCCAGCAGTTCCACAAGGGGGGCCCAGCAGTTCTTC
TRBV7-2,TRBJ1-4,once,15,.,CASSLDRTTNEKLFF,TGTGCCAGCAGCTTAGATAGGACAACTAATGAAAAACTGTTTTTT
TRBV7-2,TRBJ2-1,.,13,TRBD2,CASSLSGSPGLFF,TGTGCCAGCAGCTTGAGCGGGAGCCCCGGGTTGTTCTTC
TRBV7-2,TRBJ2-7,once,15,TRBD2,CASSQGLAEVYEQYF,TGTGCCAGCAGCCAGGGACTAGCTGAGGTCTACGAGCAGTACTTC
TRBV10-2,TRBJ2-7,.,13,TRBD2,CASRTSGNYEQYF,TGCGCCAGCAGGACTAGCGGGAACTACGAGCAGTACTTC
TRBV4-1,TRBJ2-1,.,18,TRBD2,CASSQEGLERELDNEQFF,TGCGCCAGCAGCCAAGAGGGTTTGGAGCGGGAGTTAGACAATGAGCAGTTCTTC
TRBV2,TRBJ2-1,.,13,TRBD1,CASRTDRGGEQFF,TGTGCCAGCAGGACGGACAGGGGTGGTGAGCAGTTCTTC
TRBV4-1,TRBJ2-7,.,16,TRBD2,CASSQSSGRGAYEQYF,TGCGCCAGCAGCCAATCAAGCGGGAGGGGGGCCTACGAGCAGTACTTC